This T cell receptor (beta chain) was documented in a study of OX40 agonist ivuxolimab in advanced cancers. Collection of blood occurred at baseline, at cycle 4 day 1, and at cycle 7 day 1. Assay: immunoSEQ multiplex PCR; the TCRdb copy retains only in-frame clones and omits some. The data show about 58,000 clones, about 86% seen once. This clone was observed a handful of times. Sample: CD4+ or CD8+ T cells sorted from blood, taken in a trial of the OX40 agonist ivuxolimab. The receptor was isolated from an adult with an advanced solid tumor such as melanoma, head and neck, liver or kidney cancer.

The CDR3: CASSLASGRGNGYTF. The CDR3 bases are TGTGCCAGCAGCTTAGCCTCCGGTAGGGGCAATGGCTACACCTTC. The chain links TRBV7-9 to TRBJ1-2; D perhaps matches TRBD1 (5 bases). CDR1 and CDR2 from the germline V gene are SEHNR and FQNEAQ (reference sequence). This CDR3 region has 15 residues. V shed 0 bases and J shed 6 bases, with 14 bases lying between them.